The rows below give T cell receptor beta chains drawn from one sample of a study of TIL therapy for anti-PD-1-resistant metastatic lung cancer. Method: immunoSEQ multiplex PCR; TCRdb's copy keeps in-frame clones and lacks some. The table shows approximately 15,000 clones, with approximately 85% occurring only once. This specimen consisted of blood, obtained at baseline. The receptor source for this set is a person aged 25 to 80 with non-small cell lung cancer. Each CDR3 is given with its conserved first and last residue. Fields, in order: V gene, D gene, clone size, J gene, CDR3 DNA, CDR3 protein. D genes are given only for firm matches. Some rows have no size entry. The others give once, few or many, or a class for an expanded clone.

v_call: TRBV5-4
d_call: NA
clone_size: NA
j_call: TRBJ1-1
cdr3_nt: TGTGCCAGCAGCTCTCGGCGTGACCTTGGCACTGAAGCTTTCTTT
cdr3_aa: CASSSRRDLGTEAFF

v_call: TRBV5-8
d_call: TRBD1
clone_size: NA
j_call: TRBJ2-5
cdr3_nt: TGTGCCAGCAGCTCGGGACAGCCCGGGGAGACCCAGTACTTC
cdr3_aa: CASSSGQPGETQYF

v_call: TRBV5-4
d_call: NA
clone_size: NA
j_call: TRBJ2-5
cdr3_nt: TGTGCCAGCAGCTTAGGAGGGGGACACCAAGAGACCCAGTACTTC
cdr3_aa: CASSLGGGHQETQYF

v_call: TRBV7-2
d_call: TRBD1
clone_size: NA
j_call: TRBJ1-5
cdr3_nt: TGTGCCAGCAGCTTGGGACAGAGCAATCAGCCCCAGCATTTT
cdr3_aa: CASSLGQSNQPQHF

v_call: TRBV19
d_call: TRBD1
clone_size: once
j_call: TRBJ1-5
cdr3_nt: TGTGCCAGTAGTATAATCCCGGGACAGGGCTCAAATCAGCCCCAGCATTTT
cdr3_aa: CASSIIPGQGSNQPQHF

v_call: TRBV28
d_call: NA
clone_size: NA
j_call: TRBJ1-1
cdr3_nt: TGTGCCAGCAGTTCTCCCGGGTTGAGCACTGAAGCTTTCTTT
cdr3_aa: CASSSPGLSTEAFF

v_call: TRBV5-8
d_call: NA
clone_size: NA
j_call: TRBJ1-5
cdr3_nt: TGTGCCAGCAGCCCCGGGACATTCAATCAGCCCCAGCATTTT
cdr3_aa: CASSPGTFNQPQHF

v_call: TRBV5-6
d_call: TRBD2
clone_size: NA
j_call: TRBJ2-1
cdr3_nt: TGTGCCAGCAGCGTAGCGGGGGGAGATGGGGCACACAATGAGCAGTTCTTC
cdr3_aa: CASSVAGGDGAHNEQFF

v_call: TRBV10-3
d_call: NA
clone_size: NA
j_call: TRBJ1-2
cdr3_nt: TGTGCCATCGGCCGGTCCTCTCCTAACTATGGCTACACCTTC
cdr3_aa: CAIGRSSPNYGYTF

v_call: TRBV7-3
d_call: TRBD1
clone_size: NA
j_call: TRBJ2-5
cdr3_nt: TGTGCCAGCAGCCGGGACAGATCAGAGACCCAGTACTTC
cdr3_aa: CASSRDRSETQYF

v_call: TRBV25-1
d_call: TRBD1
clone_size: NA
j_call: TRBJ1-1
cdr3_nt: TGTGCCAGCAGTTCAGGACAGGCGAAGAACACTGAAGCTTTCTTT
cdr3_aa: CASSSGQAKNTEAFF

v_call: TRBV9
d_call: TRBD1
clone_size: NA
j_call: TRBJ2-2
cdr3_nt: TGTGCCAGCAGCGACAGGGGCGCCGGGGAGCTGTTTTTT
cdr3_aa: CASSDRGAGELFF

v_call: TRBV19
d_call: NA
clone_size: NA
j_call: TRBJ1-1
cdr3_nt: TGTGCCAGTACGGCGTCAGGGGTGCCGTACACTGAAGCTTTCTTT
cdr3_aa: CASTASGVPYTEAFF

v_call: TRBV7-8
d_call: NA
clone_size: NA
j_call: TRBJ2-5
cdr3_nt: TGTGCCAGCAGCTTAGAAAAGAGGAACTATAACGAGTACCAAGAGACCCAGTACTTC
cdr3_aa: CASSLEKRNYNEYQETQYF

v_call: TRBV7-8
d_call: TRBD1
clone_size: once
j_call: TRBJ1-6
cdr3_nt: TGTGCCAGCAGCCCACCAACCGGGACAGACAATAATTCACCCCTCCACTTT
cdr3_aa: CASSPPTGTDNNSPLHF

v_call: TRBV7-9
d_call: NA
clone_size: NA
j_call: TRBJ2-1
cdr3_nt: TGTTCCCTAGCGCAATCGTACAATGAGCAGTTCTTC
cdr3_aa: CSLAQSYNEQFF

v_call: TRBV7-7
d_call: NA
clone_size: NA
j_call: TRBJ1-1
cdr3_nt: TGTGCCAGCAGCTTAGGGACAAACACTGAAGCTTTCTTT
cdr3_aa: CASSLGTNTEAFF